This T cell receptor (beta chain) was sequenced in a study of blood T cell repertoires in COVID-19 (dated by TCRdb to the early 2020s). Study-level background: The collaborator samples originated in the United States, Italy and Spain and spanned the acute and convalescent phases of COVID-19. Where available, HLA class I and class II types were taken from metadata supplied by the sample provider and were not determined by assay-based typing. The material from the prospective study consisted of cDNA or gDNA derived from T cells, B-cell-depleted T cells, or PBMCs. The sample metadata nearly always contained a de-identified subject ID, COVID-19 status, age in years and sex. The repertoires were released in a freely available public database intended as a resource for research on the immune response to SARS-CoV-2. Deeply sampled blood TCRbeta repertoires from subjects exposed to, actively infected with, or recovered from COVID-19 were included in the dataset. Samples came from the ongoing ImmuneRACE study (first 160 participants) plus 1,254 subjects from 6 global collaborators.

Reading from cysteine to phenylalanine, the CDR3 counts 16 amino acids. The kept DNA is CDR3 alone, 48 bases in frame from the first base. CDR1 SGHNT and CDR2 YYREEE are derived from the germline V gene (reference sequence). After removal of 4 bases from V and 6 bases from J, the junction retains 9 bases not matched to a gene. As concerns this clone: The clone's antigen remains unknown. Base qualities are not at hand, and no much larger clone is one base apart.

Overall study results and their limits: How much clinical and demographic metadata was included differed by source and by participant, and the metadata was provided uncurated.

In the prospective study, participants were roughly 18 to 100 years old, resided in 24 geographic areas of the United States, and were enrolled through a virtual design. In the prospective study, cohorts were assigned on the basis of participant-reported clinical history obtained from a screening survey and a study questionnaire. For ImmuneRACE Cohort 3, a participant was defined as recovered based on two consecutive negative NP/OP PCR tests, clearance by a healthcare professional, or resolution of symptoms. In the prospective study, whole blood, serum and a nasopharyngeal or oropharyngeal swab were collected from each participant by mobile phlebotomists. Participants in the prospective study had the option to provide additional blood draws and questionnaires over an approximately 2-month period. Blood samples from the prospective study were shipped frozen or at room temperature prior to DNA extraction.

TCRbeta CDR3 regions were amplified from genomic DNA by means of the immunoSEQ Assay, a bias-controlled multiplex PCR. The source study handled its data this way. Within the assay, amplification of reference gene primers was used to estimate how many nucleated cells each sample contained. Sequence reads were collapsed and filtered to measure the absolute abundance of every unique TCRbeta CDR3 rearrangement. For each sample, productive Simpson clonality was calculated by taking the square root of Simpson's diversity index across productive rearrangements. Here the immuneACCESS table is served through TCRdb, limited to in-frame sequences with V and J called. Missing clones are a known gap in these copies; in checked studies unresolved V genes cover under half, and the rest lacks a known reason. That table supplies the V and J calls and clone size; D and trimming were determined from the DNA. Within this sample are roughly 250,000 clones, with 75% to 95% of them counted one time only. Clones ranked in the top ten supply under 2.5% of the sample.

Recombination linked TRBV5-4 to TRBJ2-2, with 10 middle bases fitting TRBD1. Material: PBMCs or T cells enriched from blood (not recorded which). This TCR was recovered from a woman aged 18-29 years who had recovered from COVID-19. For the CDR3, the sequence is CASSKTGGGFAGELFF. The nucleotide sequence is given as TGTGCCAGCAGCAAGACAGGGGGCGGATTCGCCGGGGAGCTGTTTTTT. Outside the CDR3, residues come from the reference TRBV5-4 and TRBJ2-2 proteins, so the full variable domain is: ETGVTQSPTHLIKTRGQQVTLRCSSQSGHNTVSWYQQALGQGPQFIFQYYREEENGRGNFPPRFSGLQFPNYSSELNVNALELDDSALYLCASSKTGGGFAGELFFGEGSRLTVL.